The entry below describes one TCR beta chain. Germline trimming cut 4 bases from V and 4 bases from J; bases unmatched to any gene: 5. The length of the CDR3 is 14 residues. The germline gives CDR1 WNHNN, CDR2 SYGVQD (reference sequence). Primed by a sample-barcoded 5' primer and a J-beta primer mix, a second PCR proceeded for roughly 6 to 12 cycles. TCRdb redid the calling of the 5' RACE reads with MiXCR, one entry per CDR3 protein. The sample holds just over 1 million distinct CDR3 sequences; under 45% are singletons and the top ten take about 19%. The data were taken from a study of blood T cells in healthy people across ages.

The chain is built from TRBV10-1 and TRBJ2-3, with 7 bases matching TRBD2. What was sequenced was blood. This TCR was sampled from a woman aged 55-69 years in good health. The CDR3 is CASSGLAASDTQYF. CDR3 bases: TGCGCCAGCAGTGGGCTAGCGGCGTCAGATACGCAGTATTTT.